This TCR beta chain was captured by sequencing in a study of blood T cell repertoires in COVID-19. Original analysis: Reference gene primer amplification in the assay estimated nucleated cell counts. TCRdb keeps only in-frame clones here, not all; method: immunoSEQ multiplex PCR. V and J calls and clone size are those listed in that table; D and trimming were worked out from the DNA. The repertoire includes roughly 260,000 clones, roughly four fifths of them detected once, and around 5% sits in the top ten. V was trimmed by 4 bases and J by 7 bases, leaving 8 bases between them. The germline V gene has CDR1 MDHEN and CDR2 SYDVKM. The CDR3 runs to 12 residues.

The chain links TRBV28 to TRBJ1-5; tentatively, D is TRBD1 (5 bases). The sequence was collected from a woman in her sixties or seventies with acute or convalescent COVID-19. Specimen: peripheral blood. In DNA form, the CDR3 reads TGTGCCAGCAGTTCGCGACAGCAGCCCCAGCATTTT. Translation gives CASSSRQQPQHF.